This is a list of T cell receptor beta chains from one sample in a study of Graves' ophthalmopathy and Graves' hyperthyroidism. TCRdb reprocessed the multiplex PCR reads via MiXCR and lists one record per CDR3 protein. The data hold roughly 400,000 distinct CDR3 sequences, with around 17% observed a single time. Sequencing was done on a sample of peripheral blood. The receptors shown here come from a woman under 30 with Graves' ophthalmopathy. Both conserved end residues are part of each CDR3. A D gene is named only where the DNA matches it firmly. Size is omitted from some rows. Given values are once, few, many or a class for expanded clones.

d_call,v_call,j_call,clone_size,cdr3_aa,cdr3_nt
NA,TRBV9,TRBJ2-2,NA,CATSPVGGATGELFF,TGTGCCACCTCTCCTGTGGGGGGAGCCACCGGGGAGCTGTTTTTT
NA,TRBV30,TRBJ1-1,many,CAWAEGTEAFF,TGTGCCTGGGCCGAGGGAACTGAAGCTTTCTTT
NA,TRBV27,TRBJ2-7,many,CASSLSQGAYEQYF,TGTGCCAGCAGTTTAAGCCAAGGGGCCTACGAGCAGTACTTC
TRBD1,TRBV20-1,TRBJ1-5,many,CSARQGAHQPQHF,TGCAGTGCTCGACAGGGGGCGCATCAGCCCCAGCATTTT
NA,TRBV24-1,TRBJ2-5,many,CATSEHRDQETQYF,TGTGCCACCAGTGAACACAGGGACCAAGAGACCCAGTACTTC
NA,TRBV4-2,TRBJ1-5,many,CASSQEGLGNQPQHF,TGTGCCAGCAGCCAAGAAGGGTTAGGCAATCAGCCCCAGCATTTT
NA,TRBV19,TRBJ2-5,many,CASSISTEETQYF,TGTGCCAGTAGTATCTCGACAGAAGAGACCCAGTACTTC
NA,TRBV6-5,TRBJ1-5,many,CASSYSPYSNQPQHF,TGTGCCAGCAGTTACAGCCCATATAGCAATCAGCCCCAGCATTTT
NA,TRBV7-8,TRBJ2-2,NA,CASSKGGTAGELFF,TGTGCCAGCAGCAAAGGCGGGACGGCCGGGGAGCTGTTTTTT
TRBD2,TRBV27,TRBJ2-5,many,CASRNLAEVQETQYF,TGTGCCAGCAGAAATCTAGCGGAAGTACAAGAGACCCAGTACTTC
NA,TRBV5-6,TRBJ1-1,NA,CASSTGTQTAAFF,TGTGCCAGCAGCACTGGAACCCAAACGGCTGCTTTCTTT
NA,TRBV30,TRBJ2-5,many,CAWSVTGQETQYF,TGTGCCTGGAGTGTAACGGGCCAAGAGACCCAGTACTTC
NA,TRBV7-3,TRBJ2-2,many,CASSITSGELFF,TGTGCCAGCAGCATTACGTCCGGGGAGCTGTTTTTT
NA,TRBV20-1,TRBJ1-1,NA,CSAPRGGTEAFF,TGCAGTGCCCCCCGAGGGGGCACTGAAGCTTTCTTT
TRBD1,TRBV12-3/TRBV12-4,TRBJ2-7,many,CASSSGQVNGYEQYF,TGTGCCAGCAGTTCGGGACAGGTAAACGGCTACGAGCAGTACTTC
NA,TRBV2,TRBJ1-1,many,CASNGGWVSYTEAFF,TGTGCCAGCAACGGGGGCTGGGTGTCTTACACTGAAGCTTTCTTT
NA,TRBV7-3,TRBJ2-5,NA,CASSLTGTLGMTQYF,TGTGCCAGCAGCTTAACCGGGACGCTCGGGATGACCCAGTACTTC
NA,TRBV6-2/TRBV6-3,TRBJ2-2,many,CASKWGAGELFF,TGTGCCAGCAAGTGGGGGGCCGGGGAGCTGTTTTTT
TRBD1,TRBV18,TRBJ1-5,many,CASSPTGARNQPQHF,TGTGCCAGCTCGCCTACAGGGGCACGGAATCAGCCCCAGCATTTT
NA,TRBV20-1,TRBJ1-1,many,CSATRGRGGVDTEAFF,TGCAGTGCTACACGTGGCAGGGGTGGTGTTGACACTGAAGCTTTCTTT
TRBD1,TRBV11-2,TRBJ2-7,many,CASSMGQGEEQYF,TGTGCCAGCAGCATGGGACAGGGCGAAGAGCAGTACTTC
NA,TRBV29-1,TRBJ2-5,NA,CSVASGGIQETQYF,TGCAGCGTGGCTTCAGGGGGGATTCAAGAGACCCAGTACTTC
NA,TRBV12-3/TRBV12-4,TRBJ1-5,many,CASRRRNQPQHF,TGTGCCAGCAGACGTCGTAATCAGCCCCAGCATTTT
NA,TRBV24-1,TRBJ2-3,once,CATSDSTDTQYF,TGTGCCACCAGTGATAGTACAGATACGCAGTATTTT
TRBD1,TRBV11-2,TRBJ2-7,NA,CASSYPGQGFGQYF,TGTGCCAGCAGCTACCCGGGACAGGGATTCGGGCAGTACTTC